The 21 T cell receptor beta chains below were found in one sample sequenced in a study of shared clonotypes between healthy human individuals. TCRdb keeps only in-frame clones here, not all; method: immunoSEQ multiplex PCR. The data contain roughly 1,800,000 clones, about 95% of them singletons. Terminally differentiated effector memory CD45RA+ cells were left out of the naive CD8 fraction, which was CD45RO-negative and positively selected for CCR7. Sequencing was carried out using naive CD8+ T cells sorted from blood. The receptors were sampled from a man younger than 35 in good health.

V gene TRBV19 combines with J gene TRBJ1-5; a possible D gene is TRBD1 (6 bases). The CDR3 extends over 14 amino acids. Trimming removed 7 bases at V and 0 bases at J, with 10 bases between. Per the germline V gene, CDR1 is LNHDA and CDR2 is SQIVND (reference sequence). In DNA form, the CDR3 reads TGTGCCAGTATATTACAGGGTAGCAATCAGCCCCAGCATTTT. Translation gives CASILQGSNQPQHF.

Details on this clone: In the same sample, other DNA sequences code for this CDR3. The V and J genes are TRBV7-9 and TRBJ2-7, with D perhaps matching TRBD1 (5 bases). This CDR3 spans 13 amino acids. V lost 5 bases and J 4 bases, leaving 12 bases between the germline ends. In germline, CDR1 is SEHNR, CDR2 FQNEAQ (reference sequence). This CDR3 is CASSLPSGYEQYF. CDR3 coding DNA: TGTGCCAGCAGCCTCCCCTCAGGGTACGAGCAGTACTTC.

In regard to this clone: This sample includes further DNA sequences coding for the same CDR3. CDR3: CASSFEGASTGELFF. As DNA, the CDR3 is TGCGCCAGCAGCTTTGAGGGGGCTAGCACCGGGGAGCTGTTTTTT. V gene TRBV5-1 combines with J gene TRBJ2-2; TRBD1 matches at 7 bases. Germline-derived CDR1 and CDR2 are SGHRS and YFSETQ. CDR3 length equals 15 residues. Trimming removed 2 bases from V and 4 bases from J; junction bases left unmatched: 5.

This chain links TRBV4-1 with TRBJ2-7, with D maybe TRBD2 (6 bases). V gave up 0 bases and J gave up 2 bases, with 17 bases separating them. This CDR3 contains 17 residues. Germline V lookup: CDR1 MGHRA, CDR2 YSYEKL. CDR3 sequence: CASSQDRSGLTAYEQYF. CDR3 sequence (DNA): TGCGCCAGCAGCCAAGATCGATCGGGACTTACGGCCTACGAGCAGTACTTC.

The chain couples TRBV5-1 to TRBJ1-2; D is undetermined. Germline V gene lookup returns CDR1 SGHRS and CDR2 YFSETQ. The CDR3 has 13 residues. Trimming removed 0 bases at V and 6 bases at J, with 9 bases between. CDR3 DNA: TGCGCCAGCAGCTTGGATGGGCCGAATGGCTACACCTTC. Translation gives CASSLDGPNGYTF.

V gene TRBV6-5 combines with J gene TRBJ2-3; 12 nucleotides agree with TRBD2. V lost 4 bases, J lost 2 bases, and 4 bases stayed unmatched. The CDR3 spans 16 residues. Germline-derived CDR1 and CDR2 are MNHEY and SVGAGI. The CDR3 nucleotides read TGTGCCAGCAGTTTGTGGACTAGCGGGGACACAGATACGCAGTATTTT. The encoded protein is CASSLWTSGDTDTQYF.

The chain employs TRBV13 and TRBJ1-4; 11 bases are a match to TRBD1. The CDR3 spans 16 residues. After removal of 4 bases from V and 3 bases from J, the junction contained 4 bases not matched to a gene. Germline values: CDR1 PRHDT, CDR2 FYEKMQ (reference sequence). CDR3 loop: CASSWGQGVSNEKLFF. In DNA form, the CDR3 reads TGTGCCAGCAGCTGGGGACAGGGGGTTTCTAATGAAAAACTGTTTTTT.

The V and J genes are TRBV15 and TRBJ2-1, with D unclear. This CDR3 region has 16 residues. Trimming removed 4 bases from V and 1 base from J, with 14 bases in between. Germline loops: CDR1 LNHNV, CDR2 YYDKDF (reference sequence). CDR3 amino acids: CATSITPQSSYNEQFF. DNA for the CDR3: TGTGCCACCAGCATCACCCCCCAGAGTTCCTACAATGAGCAGTTCTTC.

V is TRBV6-5 and J is TRBJ2-7; weak D call: TRBD1 (6 bases). CDR3 length equals 12 residues. Between the trimmed V and J ends, which lost 8 bases and 2 bases, there was a span of 10 bases. In germline, CDR1 is MNHEY, CDR2 SVGAGI. The DNA for the CDR3 is TGTGCCAGCCGACAGGAGCCCTACGAGCAGTACTTC. The encoded protein is CASRQEPYEQYF.

This chain connects TRBV9 to TRBJ1-4; no clear D. From germline, CDR1 is SGDLS and CDR2 YYNGEE. This CDR3 is 13 amino acids long. V gave up 2 bases and J gave up 2 bases, with 4 bases separating them. In nucleotides, the CDR3 is TGTGCCAGCAGCGTCGGGACTAATGAAAAACTGTTTTTT. Protein: CASSVGTNEKLFF. The full variable domain, rest sourced from reference TRBV9 and TRBJ1-4, is DSGVTQTPKHLITATGQRVTLRCSPRSGDLSVYWYQQSLDQGLQFLIQYYNGEERAKGNILERFSAQQFPDLHSELNLSSLELGDSALYFCASSVGTNEKLFFGSGTQLSVL.

Note on this clone: This same CDR3 is encoded by further DNA sequences in the sample. The rearrangement uses TRBV19 and TRBJ2-7; D is undetermined. Per the germline V gene, CDR1 is LNHDA and CDR2 is SQIVND (reference sequence). Deletions cut 1 base from V and 1 base from J, with 5 bases between. The CDR3 totals 13 residues. CDR3 sequence (DNA): TGTGCCAGTAGTATAGGGACGTCCTACGAGCAGTACTTC. Amino acid sequence: CASSIGTSYEQYF.

This clone has only one observation. The V call is TRBV9, the J call TRBJ2-5, with TRBD2 identical over 10 bases. The germline CDR1 and CDR2 sequences are SGDLS and YYNGEE. V gave up 3 bases and J gave up 4 bases; unmatched junction bases: 6. This CDR3 has 15 residues. Written as DNA, the CDR3 is TGTGCCAGCAGCGAGGGGCTAGCGGGAGTAGAGACCCAGTACTTC. Translating gives CASSEGLAGVETQYF.

The V and J genes are TRBV18 and TRBJ2-7; D gene uncertain. The CDR3 loop spans 12 amino acids. V was pared by 6 bases and J by 2 bases, with 8 bases between. CDR1 and CDR2 from the germline V gene are KGHSH and LQKENI. CDR3: CASSAETYEQYF. The CDR3 DNA reads as TGTGCCAGCTCCGCAGAAACCTACGAGCAGTACTTC.

As concerns this clone: Other nucleotide sequences in the sample specify the same CDR3. This chain uses TRBV4-1 with TRBJ2-7, with 11 bases that match TRBD2. Germline assignment: CDR1 MGHRA and CDR2 YSYEKL. The CDR3 has 15 residues. Trimming took 2 bases from V and 2 from J; bases not matched to a gene: 2. The CDR3 coding sequence is TGCGCCAGCAGCCAACTAGCGGGGGGAACCTACGAGCAGTACTTC. Protein sequence: CASSQLAGGTYEQYF.

In nucleotides, the CDR3 is TGCGCCAGCAGCTTGTGGGGACAGGAAGTAAAGGGCTACACCTTC. Protein: CASSLWGQEVKGYTF. The chain carries TRBV5-1 and TRBJ1-2; 8 bases fit TRBD1. CDR1 and CDR2 (germline): SGHRS, YFSETQ. The V gene end was trimmed by 1 base and the J gene end by 8 bases; junction bases not matched to a gene: 10. The CDR3 spans 15 residues.

Regarding this clone: Other DNA sequences in the same sample also yield this CDR3. The gene calls are TRBV6-5 and TRBJ1-4; possible D gene TRBD1, 6 bases. The V gene lost 0 bases and the J gene lost 7 bases, with 12 bases spanning the gap. This CDR3 region has 15 residues. Germline CDR1 is MNHEY and CDR2 is SVGAGI. The CDR3 here is CASSYSGGLGEKLFF. In DNA, the CDR3 is TGTGCCAGCAGTTACTCGGGGGGCCTGGGTGAAAAACTGTTTTTT.

This clone has just one count. This chain links TRBV27 with TRBJ2-1; 14 positions agree with TRBD2. CDR1 and CDR2 from the germline V gene are MNHEY and SMNVEV (reference sequence). The CDR3 length is 17 residues. J gave up 6 bases and V 5 bases, and 9 bases lay outside the gene matches. CDR3 loop: CASSPIRTSGRINEQFF. The CDR3 DNA reads as TGTGCCAGCAGTCCGATTAGGACTAGCGGGAGGATCAATGAGCAGTTCTTC.

The chain couples TRBV29-1 to TRBJ2-1; D gene unclear. Trimming cost V 0 bases and J 1 base, with 7 bases left between them. The CDR3 consists of 14 residues. CDR1 and CDR2 (germline): SQVTM, ANQGSEA. DNA of the CDR3: TGCAGCGTTGAAGATCAACCATCCTACAATGAGCAGTTCTTC. This encodes CSVEDQPSYNEQFF.

The rearrangement links TRBV10-3 to TRBJ2-7, with 14 bases lining up with TRBD2. Germline loops: CDR1 ENHRY, CDR2 SYGVKD. The CDR3 covers 17 residues. Losses at the gene ends were 2 bases for V and 4 bases for J; bases not matched to a gene: 7. The CDR3 loop reads CAISEPETSGRDYEQYF. CDR3 sequence (DNA): TGTGCCATCAGTGAGCCAGAGACTAGCGGGAGGGATTACGAGCAGTACTTC.

This rearrangement joins TRBV19 to TRBJ1-1; 8 bases are a match to TRBD1. The CDR3 totals 13 residues. V trimming: 4 bases; J trimming: 8 bases; junction bases outside the gene matches: 6. Germline V gene data show CDR1 as LNHDA and CDR2 as SQIVND (reference sequence). The CDR3 reads CASSRQGAWEAFF. Here the CDR3 DNA reads TGTGCCAGTAGTAGGCAGGGGGCTTGGGAAGCTTTCTTT.

The V gene is TRBV15, the J gene TRBJ1-5; the D gene is possibly TRBD1 (5 bases). This CDR3 region has 13 residues. Trimming took 0 bases from V and 9 from J, leaving 9 bases between them. Germline values: CDR1 LNHNV, CDR2 YYDKDF (reference sequence). The CDR3 spells CATSRDSGGPQHF. Here the CDR3 DNA reads TGTGCCACCAGCAGAGACAGTGGGGGGCCCCAGCATTTT. The full variable domain, in which reference TRBV15 and TRBJ1-5 provide the parts outside the CDR3, is DAMVIQNPRYQVTQFGKPVTLSCSQTLNHNVMYWYQQKSSQAPKLLFHYYDKDFNNEADTPDNFQSRRPNTSFCFLDIRSPGLGDTAMYLCATSRDSGGPQHFGDGTRLSIL.